Sequencing of this T cell receptor beta chain was carried out in a study of vaccination effects on CD4 cells after COVID-19. This CDR3 contains 13 residues. The junction had 9 bases not matched to a gene; V was cut back by 7 bases and J by 10 bases. Germline CDR1 reads GTSNPN; CDR2 reads SVGIG (reference sequence). Profiled with immunoSEQ multiplex PCR; TCRdb holds only in-frame clones, not every one. The table shows roughly 75,000 clones, with approximately 79% occurring only once. Prior to sequencing, the ViraFEST assay stimulated PBMC with viral peptide pools, which expanded the antigen-specific CD4+ T cells. Subsequent to 10 days of culture, CD4+ T cells were isolated. The study found no prior SARS-CoV-2 infection in the vaccine recipients, who tested negative for nucleocapsid antibodies. Each well held some 2.2 million PBMC cultured with roughly 10 ug/ml peptides and around 11 IU/ml IL-2. In its sample, this clone was seen a few times. Its cognate antigen is unknown.

The sequence was collected from a human donor who received a COVID-19 vaccine. The chain carries TRBV30 and TRBJ2-1; TRBD2 matches 11 bases. The sequencing used CD4+ T cells from PBMCs cultured with HCoV-OC43 spike peptides, collected before COVID-19 vaccination. Subset described: HCoV-OC43 spike overlapping peptide pool stimulation. The CDR3 DNA is TGTGCCTTTAGCGGGGGGGCCTTGGAGGAGCAGTTCTTC. This codes for CAFSGGALEEQFF.